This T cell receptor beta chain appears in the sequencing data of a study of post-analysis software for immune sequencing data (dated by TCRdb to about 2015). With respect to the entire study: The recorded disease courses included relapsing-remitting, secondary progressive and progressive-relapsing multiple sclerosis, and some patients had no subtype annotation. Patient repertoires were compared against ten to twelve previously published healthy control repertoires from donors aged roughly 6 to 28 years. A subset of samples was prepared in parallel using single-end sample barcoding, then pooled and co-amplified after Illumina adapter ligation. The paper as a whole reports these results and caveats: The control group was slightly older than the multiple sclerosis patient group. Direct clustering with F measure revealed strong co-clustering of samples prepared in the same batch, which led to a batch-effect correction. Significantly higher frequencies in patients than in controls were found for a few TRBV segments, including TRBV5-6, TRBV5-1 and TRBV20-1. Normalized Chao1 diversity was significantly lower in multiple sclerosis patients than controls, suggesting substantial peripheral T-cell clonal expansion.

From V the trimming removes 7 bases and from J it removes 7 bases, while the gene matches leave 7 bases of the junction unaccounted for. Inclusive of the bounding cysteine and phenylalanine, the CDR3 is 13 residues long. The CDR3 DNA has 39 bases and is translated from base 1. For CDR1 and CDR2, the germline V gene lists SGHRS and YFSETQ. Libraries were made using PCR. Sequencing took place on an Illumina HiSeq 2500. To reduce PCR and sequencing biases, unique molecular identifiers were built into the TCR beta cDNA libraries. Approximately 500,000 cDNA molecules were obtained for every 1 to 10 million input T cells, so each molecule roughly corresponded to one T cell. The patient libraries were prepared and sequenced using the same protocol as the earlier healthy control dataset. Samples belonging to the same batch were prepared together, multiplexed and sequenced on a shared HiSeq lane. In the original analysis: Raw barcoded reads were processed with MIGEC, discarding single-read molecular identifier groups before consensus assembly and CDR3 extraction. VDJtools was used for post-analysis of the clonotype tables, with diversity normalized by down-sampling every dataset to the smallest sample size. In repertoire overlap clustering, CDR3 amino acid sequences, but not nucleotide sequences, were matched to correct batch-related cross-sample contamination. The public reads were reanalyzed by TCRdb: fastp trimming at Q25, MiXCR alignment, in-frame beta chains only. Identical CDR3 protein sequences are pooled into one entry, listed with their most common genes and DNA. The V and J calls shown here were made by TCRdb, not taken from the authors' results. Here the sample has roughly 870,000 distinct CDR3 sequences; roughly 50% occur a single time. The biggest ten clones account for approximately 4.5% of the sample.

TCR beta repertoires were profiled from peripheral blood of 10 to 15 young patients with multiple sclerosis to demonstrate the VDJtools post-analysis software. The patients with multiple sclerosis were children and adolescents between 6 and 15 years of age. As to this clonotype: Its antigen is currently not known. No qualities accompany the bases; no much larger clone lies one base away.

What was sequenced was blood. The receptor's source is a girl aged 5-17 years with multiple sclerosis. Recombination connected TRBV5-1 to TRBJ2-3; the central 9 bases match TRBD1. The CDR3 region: CASGEGTGNTQYF. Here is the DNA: TGCGCCAGCGGCGAGGGGACAGGGAATACGCAGTATTTT.